This T cell receptor beta chain originates from a study of blood T cells in healthy people across ages. Study-wide background: Using template switching, researchers captured about one barcoded beta molecule for each two T cells. Study conclusions and caveats: Any changes in expanded clonotypes were possibly confounded, as donor CMV status remained unknown.

Primers used in a second PCR of roughly 6 to 12 cycles were a sample-barcoded 5' primer and a J-beta primer mix. TCRdb ran MiXCR on the 5' RACE reads and lists one entry per CDR3 protein. The data contain roughly 1,700,000 distinct CDR3 sequences, roughly 30% of them singletons. At least ten counts were recorded for this clonotype. Its antigen remains unidentified. Each sample yielded at least 5 micrograms of PBMC total RNA. Deletions cut 1 base from V and 4 bases from J, with 12 bases between. There are 15 residues in the CDR3. Germline values: CDR1 SGHKS, CDR2 YYEKEE (reference sequence). The clonotype originates from a woman aged 25 to 39 in good health. Sequencing was performed on blood. This chain connects TRBV5-5 to TRBJ2-1, with a tentative D call TRBD2 (5 bases). CDR3 in DNA: TGTGCCAGCAGCTTGAGCGCCGGGGAATACAATGAGCAGTTCTTC. Protein: CASSLSAGEYNEQFF.